These 32 T cell receptor beta chains originate from one sample sequenced in a study of blood T cell repertoires in COVID-19. Clones were sequenced by immunoSEQ multiplex PCR, and TCRdb holds only the in-frame ones, with some missing. In the table there are 200,000 or so clones, roughly 80% of which are singletons. Sample: PBMCs or T cells enriched from blood (not recorded which). The receptors were gathered from a woman aged 40 to 49 with acute COVID-19.

The chain couples TRBV6-5 to TRBJ1-5, with TRBD1 matching over 7 bases. Germline V gene sequence: CDR1 MNHEY, CDR2 SVGAGI. Trimming at V came to 6 bases and at J to 6 bases, leaving 11 bases not matched to a gene. CDR3 length: 15 residues. The CDR3 region has the DNA TGTGCCAGCAGAGCCTCCCGACAGGGCACTCAGCCCCAGCATTTT. Its translation: CASRASRQGTQPQHF.

This chain connects TRBV20-1 to TRBJ1-4, with D possibly TRBD1 on 5 matching bases. The V end was cut by 6 bases, the J end by 0 bases, with 17 bases between. Germline assignment: CDR1 DFQATT and CDR2 SNEGSKA (reference sequence). This CDR3 spans 16 amino acids. The CDR3 DNA is TGCAGTGCCAGTGGTAGGAGGGGTGCAACTAATGAAAAACTGTTTTTT. This translates into CSASGRRGATNEKLFF.

This sequence joins TRBV7-2 and TRBJ2-1, with 10 nucleotides matching TRBD1. The CDR3 is made up of 16 amino acids. After removal of 5 bases from V and 2 bases from J, the junction contained 6 bases not matched to a gene. Germline V lookup: CDR1 SGHTA, CDR2 FQGNSA. CDR3: CASSKGQGSTYNEQFF. As DNA, the CDR3 is TGTGCCAGCAGCAAGGGACAGGGGTCTACCTACAATGAGCAGTTCTTC.

This rearrangement joins TRBV2 to TRBJ2-7, with TRBD2 matching over 12 bases. CDR1 is SNHLY, CDR2 FYNNEI, per germline. This CDR3 is built from 15 residues. V lost 4 bases, J lost 6 bases, and 7 bases stayed unmatched. The CDR3: CASSGLAGGPGEQYF. The DNA of the CDR3 is TGTGCCAGCAGTGGTCTAGCGGGAGGGCCAGGCGAGCAGTACTTC.

This clone has only one observation. The chain uses TRBV24-1 and TRBJ2-3; 10 bases are a match to TRBD1. The germline gives CDR1 KGHDR, CDR2 SFDVKD. CDR3 length equals 17 residues. Trimming at V came to 1 base and at J to 0 bases, leaving 3 bases not matched to a gene. CDR3 DNA: TGTGCCACCAGTGATTTCCGGGACAGGGGAAGCACAGATACGCAGTATTTT. Its protein product is CATSDFRDRGSTDTQYF.

This chain connects TRBV18 to TRBJ1-5, with 8 positions matching TRBD1. This CDR3 is 15 amino acids long. CDR1 is KGHSH and CDR2 is LQKENI in the germline V gene. J lost 6 bases, V lost 2 bases, and 6 bases had no gene match. In nucleotides, the CDR3 is TGTGCCAGCTCACCAGGGGCGACAGGGGTTCAGCCCCAGCATTTT. Translated, it gives CASSPGATGVQPQHF.

The rearrangement links TRBV5-1 to TRBJ1-4, with D maybe TRBD1 (6 bases). The germline gives CDR1 SGHRS, CDR2 YFSETQ. Trimming pared 4 bases from V and 8 bases from J, leaving 15 bases between. The CDR3 length is 14 residues. CDR3 bases: TGCGCCAGCAGCGAGCGGGGGGCGGGAGAAAAACTGTTTTTT. The encoded protein is CASSERGAGEKLFF.

The chain is built from TRBV2 and TRBJ1-2; D unclear. V was clipped by 10 bases and J by 0 bases, with 12 bases between them. Germline V gives CDR1 SNHLY, CDR2 FYNNEI. The CDR3 is made up of 13 amino acids. CDR3 DNA: TGTGCCATTATGGCAGGCCCTAACTATGGCTACACCTTC. Encoded protein: CAIMAGPNYGYTF.

This clone was recorded only once. The chain is built from TRBV7-2 and TRBJ2-5; TRBD2 is a possible D gene (5 bases). Per the germline V gene, CDR1 is SGHTA and CDR2 is FQGNSA. The CDR3 spans 14 residues. V was trimmed by 8 bases and J by 5 bases, leaving 18 bases between them. The CDR3 spells CASSPHGRGETQYF. CDR3 nucleotide sequence: TGTGCCAGCTCCCCCCATGGGAGAGGGGAGACCCAGTACTTC. The variable domain in full, with the rest retrieved from reference TRBV7-2 and TRBJ2-5, is GAGVSQSPSNKVTEKGKDVELRCDPISGHTALYWYRQSLGQGLEFLIYFQGNSAPDKSGLPSDRFSAERTGGSVSTLTIQRTQQEDSAVYLCASSPHGRGETQYFGPGTRLLVL.

The V call is TRBV10-3, the J call TRBJ1-5; D remains ambiguous. Per germline, CDR1 ENHRY and CDR2 SYGVKD. The length of the CDR3 is 15 residues. V lost 8 bases and J 3 bases, leaving 17 bases between the germline ends. CDR3 bases: TGTGCCATCTCCGAGAGGTCCGGTTACAATCAGCCCCAGCATTTT. This translates into CAISERSGYNQPQHF.

Only a few counts were recorded for this clone. J is TRBJ1-1 and V is TRBV3-1 (or the pseudogene TRBV3-2); unclear D gene. CDR3 length equals 11 residues. Looked up from germline, CDR1 is LGHDT and CDR2 is YNNKEL (reference sequence). Trimming took 8 bases from V and 4 from J, leaving 8 bases between them. DNA of the CDR3: TGTGCCAGCGGTAGTACCACTGAAGCTTTCTTT. Amino acid sequence: CASGSTTEAFF.

This chain connects TRBV28 to TRBJ2-7; possibly TRBD2 for D (5 bases). The germline gives CDR1 MDHEN, CDR2 SYDVKM. This CDR3 region has 11 residues. Trimming removed 10 bases at V and 2 bases at J, with 9 bases between. The CDR3 DNA is TGTGCCATGGGGAGCCCCTACGAGCAGTACTTC. Its translation is CAMGSPYEQYF.

The chain recombines TRBV7-6 with TRBJ2-2, with 12 bases lining up with TRBD2. J gave up 4 bases and V 5 bases, and 5 bases lay outside the gene matches. The V gene's germline CDR1 is SGHVS and CDR2 FNYEAQ. This CDR3 is 16 amino acids long. The CDR3 DNA is TGTGCCAGCAGCCGAGGACTAGCGGGATCCACCGGGGAGCTGTTTTTT. It yields the protein CASSRGLAGSTGELFF.

This chain's CDR3 is CASSRDRGSYNSPLHF. Written as DNA, the CDR3 is TGTGCCAGCAGCCGGGACAGGGGGTCCTATAATTCACCCCTCCACTTT. The chain recombines TRBV7-2 with TRBJ1-6; 11 nucleotides align to TRBD1. Germline lookup yields CDR1 SGHTA and CDR2 FQGNSA. V was clipped by 5 bases and J by 1 base; unmatched bases: 1. The length of the CDR3 is 16 residues.

The J gene is TRBJ1-6, the V gene TRBV19, with 11 bases lining up with TRBD1. CDR3 length: 16 residues. Losses at the gene ends were 4 bases for V and 10 bases for J; bases not matched to a gene: 9. The germline V gene encodes CDR1 LNHDA and CDR2 SQIVND (reference sequence). CDR3 in amino acids: CASSTTGTGGSSPLHF. CDR3 DNA: TGTGCCAGTAGTACAACCGGGACAGGGGGTAGCTCACCCCTCCACTTT.

V is TRBV4-2 and J is TRBJ1-5, with D unresolved. Per the germline V gene, CDR1 is LGHNA and CDR2 is YNFKEQ. The CDR3 is made up of 14 amino acids. V lost 4 bases and J lost 6, with 13 bases in between. CDR3: CASSPPGSGQPQHF. The CDR3, as DNA: TGTGCCAGCAGCCCTCCCGGGTCGGGTCAGCCCCAGCATTTT.

The V and J genes are TRBV30 and TRBJ2-5, with D perhaps TRBD2 (6 bases). Germline V gives CDR1 GTSNPN, CDR2 SVGIG (reference sequence). This CDR3 is 15 amino acids long. The V end lost 7 bases, the J end lost 0 bases, and 18 bases lay between the germline ends. The CDR3 loop is CAYQTMGGYQETQYF. In DNA form, the CDR3 reads TGTGCCTACCAAACTATGGGGGGATACCAAGAGACCCAGTACTTC.

This rearrangement joins TRBV9 to TRBJ1-4, with unresolved D. Trimming shortened V by 0 bases and J by 11 bases, and 14 bases separated the two germline ends. Germline-derived CDR1 and CDR2 are SGDLS and YYNGEE. The CDR3 loop spans 14 amino acids. The CDR3 is CASSVESTRGKLFF. CDR3 sequence (DNA): TGTGCCAGCAGCGTAGAGAGTACTCGAGGGAAACTGTTTTTT.

This chain connects TRBV6-1 to TRBJ2-2; 8 positions agree with TRBD1. This CDR3 contains 16 residues. Germline V gene lookup returns CDR1 MNHNS and CDR2 SASEGT. V was clipped by 1 base and J by 4 bases; unmatched bases: 5. The CDR3 protein is CASSEVRTGSTGELFF. The CDR3 DNA is TGTGCCAGCAGTGAAGTCAGGACAGGGAGCACCGGGGAGCTGTTTTTT.

J is TRBJ1-4 and V is TRBV14; TRBD1 agrees at 7 bases. After removal of 4 bases from V and 3 bases from J, the junction contained 5 bases not matched to a gene. From germline, CDR1 is SGHDN and CDR2 FVKESK. The CDR3 extends over 15 amino acids. The chain's CDR3 is CASSPTGVANEKLFF. The DNA of the CDR3 is TGTGCCAGCAGCCCCACAGGGGTGGCTAATGAAAAACTGTTTTTT.

CDR3: CASSVDLEGELFF. In nucleotides, the CDR3 is TGTGCCAGCAGCGTAGACCTTGAGGGTGAACTGTTTTTT. This chain connects TRBV9 to TRBJ1-4; D is undetermined. The CDR3 extends over 13 amino acids. Germline V gives CDR1 SGDLS, CDR2 YYNGEE. The germline V and J ends were trimmed by 0 bases and 12 bases, with 12 bases remaining between them.

V and J are TRBV5-5 and TRBJ2-5, with 8 bases identical to TRBD1. Germline V gene data show CDR1 as SGHKS and CDR2 as YYEKEE (reference sequence). This CDR3 region has 13 residues. With 4 bases clipped from V and 3 bases from J, the junction kept 2 bases outside the gene matches. CDR3 DNA sequence: TGTGCCAGCAGCCAGACAGGGGAAGAGACCCAGTACTTC. This encodes CASSQTGEETQYF.

This clone showed up just once. The chain employs TRBV5-1 and TRBJ1-3, with D unresolved. Per germline, CDR1 SGHRS and CDR2 YFSETQ. The CDR3 covers 14 residues. V shed 2 bases and J shed 1 base, with 7 bases lying between them. CDR3 coding DNA: TGCGCCAGCAGCTTCGAGGGATCTGGAAACACCATATATTTT. Its protein product is CASSFEGSGNTIYF.

This clone was observed a single time. The chain joins TRBV6-5 to TRBJ1-3; weak D call: TRBD1 (6 bases). This CDR3 spans 16 amino acids. The V end lost 2 bases, the J end lost 0 bases, and 11 bases lay between the germline ends. Germline V CDR1 and CDR2: MNHEY, SVGAGI. The CDR3 DNA reads as TGTGCCAGCAGTTACCGACAGGTTAGCTCTGGAAACACCATATATTTT. Amino acids: CASSYRQVSSGNTIYF.

This clone has just one count. J is TRBJ1-2 and V is TRBV25-1, with D possibly matching TRBD1 (6 bases). Between the trimmed V and J ends, which lost 3 bases and 6 bases, there was a span of 8 bases. Germline V gene sequence: CDR1 MGHDK, CDR2 SYGVNS. The CDR3 loop spans 12 amino acids. The CDR3 loop reads CASSDTGNGYTF. The CDR3 DNA follows: TGTGCCAGCAGTGATACAGGGAATGGCTACACCTTC.

The chain has TRBV7-2 and TRBJ2-5, with 10 bases lining up with TRBD2. The CDR3 runs to 16 residues. Germline trimming cut 3 bases from V and 1 base from J; bases unmatched to any gene: 5. Germline values: CDR1 SGHTA, CDR2 FQGNSA. The CDR3 coding sequence is TGTGCCAGCAGCTTGCCTAGCGGGGGAGCCCAAGAGACCCAGTACTTC. Residues: CASSLPSGGAQETQYF.

The rearrangement uses TRBV11-2 and TRBJ2-1; D unclear. Germline lookup yields CDR1 SGHAT and CDR2 FQNNGV. Trimming took 6 bases from V and 0 from J, leaving 6 bases between them. CDR3 length equals 13 residues. The CDR3 bases are TGTGCCAGCAGAACTACCTCCTACAATGAGCAGTTCTTC. Protein product: CASRTTSYNEQFF.

The chain has TRBV18 and TRBJ2-7, with D possibly matching TRBD2 (5 bases). The CDR3 totals 14 residues. Germline values: CDR1 KGHSH, CDR2 LQKENI. V lost 2 bases and J lost 6, with 14 bases in between. CDR3 protein: CASSPGRARGEQYF. DNA for the CDR3: TGTGCCAGCTCACCAGGAAGGGCCCGGGGCGAGCAGTACTTC.

The rearrangement uses TRBV28 and TRBJ1-6; 7 nucleotides agree with TRBD1. Germline V gives CDR1 MDHEN, CDR2 SYDVKM. Trimming removed 8 bases from V and 1 base from J; junction bases left unmatched: 5. The length of the CDR3 is 15 residues. This CDR3 reads CASRSGGSYNSPLHF. CDR3 nucleotide sequence: TGTGCCAGCCGCTCAGGGGGTTCCTATAATTCACCCCTCCACTTT.

This clone occurred a few times. The V gene is TRBV9, the J gene TRBJ2-7; 7 bases match TRBD1. The CDR3 runs to 11 residues. Germline assignment: CDR1 SGDLS and CDR2 YYNGEE. CDR3: CGPTGNYEQYF. The CDR3 DNA reads as TGTGGTCCGACAGGGAACTACGAGCAGTACTTC.

The chain has TRBV13 and TRBJ2-5; 8 positions agree with TRBD1. Germline-derived CDR1 and CDR2 are PRHDT and FYEKMQ (reference sequence). V shed 2 bases, J shed 5 bases, and the junction held 10 bases outside the gene matches. The CDR3 runs 16 residues. This CDR3 reads CASSLQLQGVYETQYF. CDR3 nucleotide sequence: TGTGCCAGCAGCTTACAACTACAGGGGGTCTATGAGACCCAGTACTTC.

This chain joins TRBV19 and TRBJ1-5; 9 nucleotides agree with TRBD1. After removal of 7 bases from V and 2 bases from J, the junction contained 6 bases not matched to a gene. Germline V gene lookup returns CDR1 LNHDA and CDR2 SQIVND (reference sequence). This CDR3 is 15 amino acids long. CDR3 DNA sequence: TGTGCCAGTAATCCGGACAGGGGCGGCAATCAGCCCCAGCATTTT. It specifies CASNPDRGGNQPQHF.